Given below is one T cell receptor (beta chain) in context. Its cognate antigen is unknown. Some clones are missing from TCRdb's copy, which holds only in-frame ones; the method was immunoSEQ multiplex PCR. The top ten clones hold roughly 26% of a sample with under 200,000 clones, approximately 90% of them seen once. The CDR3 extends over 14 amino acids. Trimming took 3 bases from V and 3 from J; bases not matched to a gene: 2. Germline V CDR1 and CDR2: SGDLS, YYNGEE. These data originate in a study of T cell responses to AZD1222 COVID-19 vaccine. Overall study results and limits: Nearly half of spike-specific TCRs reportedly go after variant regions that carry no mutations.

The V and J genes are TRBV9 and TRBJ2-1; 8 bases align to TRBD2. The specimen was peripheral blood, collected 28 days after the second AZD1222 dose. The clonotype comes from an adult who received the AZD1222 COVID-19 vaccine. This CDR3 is CASSATSGYNEQFF. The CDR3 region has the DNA TGTGCCAGCAGCGCCACTAGCGGCTACAATGAGCAGTTCTTC. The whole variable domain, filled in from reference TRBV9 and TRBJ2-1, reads DSGVTQTPKHLITATGQRVTLRCSPRSGDLSVYWYQQSLDQGLQFLIQYYNGEERAKGNILERFSAQQFPDLHSELNLSSLELGDSALYFCASSATSGYNEQFFGPGTRLTVL.